This T cell receptor (beta chain) is drawn from a study of response to subunit inactivated influenza vaccine. Of note for this clonotype: Its antigen is not known.

Using its own MiXCR run on the RT-PCR reads, TCRdb lists one record per CDR3 protein. The sample comprises approximately 490,000 distinct CDR3 sequences, about 7.2% of which are singletons, and around 13% rests with the top ten. Study-level results: After each seasonal influenza vaccination, few new T cells are recruited, the authors suggested.

The CDR3 totals 14 residues. J was trimmed by 4 bases and V by 4 bases; bases with no gene match: 6. The V gene's germline CDR1 is MNHEY and CDR2 SVGAGI. The chain combines TRBV6-5 with TRBJ2-5, with 7 bases fitting TRBD2. The source of this sequence is a man aged 50-75 years who received an inactivated influenza vaccine. This material consisted of PBMCs from blood, taken roughly 24 months after vaccination. Here the CDR3 reads CASSSGGGGETQYF. The CDR3 DNA reads as TGTGCCAGCAGTTCAGGTGGGGGGGGAGAGACCCAGTACTTC.